Presented here are 27 T cell receptor beta chains from one specimen sequenced in a study of T-cell reconstitution after alpha-beta-depleted transplantation in children. Preparation of the TCRbeta library was carried out with unique molecular identifiers. Each CDR3 protein is one row after TCRdb ran MiXCR on the PCR reads. Here the sample spans about 97,000 distinct CDR3 sequences, roughly 7.6% being singletons. The sample in question was PBMCs, obtained before TCRalphabeta/CD19-depleted stem cell transplant. The source is a boy aged 2 to 9 with acute lymphoblastic leukemia, due to receive a stem cell transplant.

The chain joins TRBV5-1 to TRBJ2-4; D assignment may be TRBD1 or TRBD2 (6 bases each). Germline assignment: CDR1 SGHRS and CDR2 YFSETQ. This CDR3 has 16 residues. V was clipped by 0 bases and J by 4 bases, with 14 bases between them. The CDR3 spells CASSLGGAIGKNIQYF. CDR3 nucleotides: TGCGCCAGCAGCTTGGGGGGGGCGATTGGAAAAAACATTCAGTACTTC.

This clonotype has a handful of counts. This sequence joins TRBV7-9 and TRBJ2-1; D remains ambiguous. The CDR3 length is 12 residues. V lost 5 bases, J lost 5 bases, and 7 bases lay in between. CDR1 and CDR2 from the germline V gene are SEHNR and FQNEAQ (reference sequence). CDR3 sequence reads: CASSVSDNEQFF. As DNA, the CDR3 is TGTGCCAGCAGCGTGAGCGACAATGAGCAGTTCTTC.

The DNA for the CDR3 is TGTGCCAGCAGTTTTGTGGACAGGGTGAACACTGAAGCTTTCTTT. Protein: CASSFVDRVNTEAFF. V and J are TRBV27 and TRBJ1-1; 8 bases match TRBD1. The CDR3 length is 15 residues. Trimming at V came to 3 bases and at J to 0 bases, leaving 3 bases not matched to a gene. Germline lookup yields CDR1 MNHEY and CDR2 SMNVEV (reference sequence).

This clonotype was seen only a few times. This rearrangement joins TRBV5-8 to TRBJ2-5; perhaps D is TRBD1 or TRBD2 (5 bases each). Per germline, CDR1 SGHTS and CDR2 YDEGEE. V lost 2 bases to trimming and J lost 3 bases, with 14 bases between them. This CDR3 spans 15 amino acids. The CDR3 DNA reads TGTGCCAGCAGCTTTCAGGGACCCTCCAAAGAGACCCAGTACTTC. It is translated as CASSFQGPSKETQYF.

This clonotype was found many times. As DNA, the CDR3 is TGCAGTGCGGGCACCAGGGTGGGCACGCAGTATTTT. It codes for CSAGTRVGTQYF. This rearrangement joins TRBV20-1 to TRBJ2-3, with TRBD1 as a possible D gene (5 bases). The V end was cut by 6 bases, the J end by 9 bases, with 16 bases between. The germline gives CDR1 DFQATT, CDR2 SNEGSKA (reference sequence). The CDR3 contains 12 residues.

In its sample, this clonotype was seen many times. V and J are TRBV5-1 and TRBJ1-1, with 12 bases aligning to TRBD1. The germline CDR1 and CDR2 sequences are SGHRS and YFSETQ. The CDR3 sequence is 17 residues long. The trim removed 5 bases at V and 9 bases at J, leaving 17 bases unmatched. DNA for the CDR3: TGCGCCAGCAGGCAATCCGGGACAGGGGGCGCGGCTGGTCAAGCTTTCTTT. Protein product: CASRQSGTGGAAGQAFF.

Remarks on this clonotype: Since the CDR3 does not end with the conserved phenylalanine or tryptophan, this likely comes from a read error. This chain links TRBV11-1 with TRBJ2-7; D not certain. This CDR3 region has 14 residues. The ends were cut back, 0 bases at V and 0 bases at J, with 6 bases in the middle. Germline V gene sequence: CDR1 SGHAT, CDR2 FQDESV (reference sequence). CDR3 coding DNA: TGTGCCAGCAGCTTAGCGGCGAACTCCTACGAGCAGTACTCC. Translated: CASSLAANSYEQYS.

The chain employs TRBV6-1 and TRBJ1-4; D might be TRBD1 (5 bases). V was shortened by 7 bases and J by 8 bases, with 20 bases between the two germline ends. Germline V gene sequence: CDR1 MNHNS, CDR2 SASEGT. CDR3 length: 15 amino acids. The CDR3 DNA reads TGTGCCAGCACCCCGAGGGGATCCCCGAAAGAAAAACTGTTTTTT. This encodes CASTPRGSPKEKLFF.

This clonotype has a count of ten or more. V usage is TRBV7-2 and J usage is TRBJ1-5; no firm D call. CDR1 and CDR2 from the germline V gene are SGHTA and FQGNSA. The CDR3 runs 14 residues. Deletions cut 6 bases from V and 0 bases from J, with 9 bases between. The DNA for the CDR3 is TGTGCCAGCAGTCCTAACCTTAGCAATCAGCCCCAGCATTTT. This encodes CASSPNLSNQPQHF. The full variable domain, rest sourced from reference TRBV7-2 and TRBJ1-5, is GAGVSQSPSNKVTEKGKDVELRCDPISGHTALYWYRQSLGQGLEFLIYFQGNSAPDKSGLPSDRFSAERTGGSVSTLTIQRTQQEDSAVYLCASSPNLSNQPQHFGDGTRLSIL.

The chain recombines TRBV29-1 with TRBJ2-5, with 7 positions matching TRBD2. The CDR3 runs to 13 residues. The V and J ends lost 6 bases and 0 bases, in that order; junction bases with no gene match: 4. Germline CDR1 is SQVTM and CDR2 is ANQGSEA. In DNA form, the CDR3 reads TGCAGCGTGGGGGGGGAGAACCAAGAGACCCAGTACTTC. This translates into CSVGGENQETQYF. The complete variable domain, with remaining parts taken from reference TRBV29-1 and TRBJ2-5, reads SAVISQKPSRDICQRGTSLTIQCQVDSQVTMMFWYRQQPGQSLTLIATANQGSEATYESGFVIDKFPISRPNLTFSTLTVSNMSPEDSSIYLCSVGGENQETQYFGPGTRLLVL.

A few counts support this clonotype. The chain uses TRBV7-3 and TRBJ2-3; TRBD2 matches at 12 bases. The germline gives CDR1 SGHTA, CDR2 FQGTGA. The length of the CDR3 is 19 residues. The junction had 17 bases not matched to a gene; V was cut back by 2 bases and J by 8 bases. Here the CDR3 reads CASSLGFTSGGPALGTQYF. In DNA form, the CDR3 reads TGTGCCAGCAGCTTAGGATTCACTAGCGGGGGGCCGGCCTTAGGTACGCAGTATTTT. The variable domain in full, with the rest retrieved from reference TRBV7-3 and TRBJ2-3, is GAGVSQTPSNKVTEKGKYVELRCDPISGHTALYWYRQSLGQGPEFLIYFQGTGAADDSGLPNDRFFAVRPEGSVSTLKIQRTERGDSAVYLCASSLGFTSGGPALGTQYFGPGTRLTVL.

This clonotype appeared a few times. The gene calls are TRBV7-8 and TRBJ2-5; D gene ambiguous. Trimming stripped 3 bases from V and 5 bases from J, with 7 bases between. CDR3 size: 12 residues. The germline CDR1 and CDR2 sequences are SGHVS and FQNEAQ. The CDR3 region is CASSFLQETQYF. DNA of the CDR3: TGTGCCAGCAGCTTTCTCCAGGAGACCCAGTACTTC.

The chain uses TRBV7-2 and TRBJ1-6, with D perhaps matching TRBD1 (5 bases). V was shortened by 0 bases and J by 11 bases, with 8 bases between the two germline ends. The CDR3 covers 13 residues. In germline, CDR1 is SGHTA, CDR2 FQGNSA. The CDR3 protein is CASSLAQGAPLHF. The CDR3 DNA sequence: TGTGCCAGCAGCTTAGCGCAAGGGGCACCCCTCCACTTT.

The genes are TRBV7-2 and TRBJ2-3; 12 nucleotides match TRBD2. This CDR3 has 16 residues. Germline CDR1 SGHTA, CDR2 FQGNSA. V shed 5 bases and J 2 bases; nucleotides not matched to a gene: 5. CDR3 nucleotide sequence: TGTGCCAGCAGCCGGACTAGCGGGGTAGTCACAGATACGCAGTATTTT. Translating gives CASSRTSGVVTDTQYF.

DNA of the CDR3: TGTGCCAGCAGTTGGACTAGCGGCACCTACGAGCAGTACTTC. Translating it yields CASSWTSGTYEQYF. V is TRBV12-3 or TRBV12-4 and J is TRBJ2-7, with TRBD2 matching over 10 bases. This CDR3 region has 14 residues. V shed 4 bases and J 2 bases; nucleotides not matched to a gene: 2.

The chain recombines TRBV14 with TRBJ2-1; D is possibly TRBD2 (7 bases). Trimming left V 4 bases short and J 7 bases short, with 26 bases between. Germline loops: CDR1 SGHDN, CDR2 FVKESK. This CDR3 is 18 amino acids long. CDR3: CASSLKRVGGGPSNEQFF. For the CDR3, the DNA is TGTGCCAGCAGCCTCAAACGGGTAGGGGGGGGGCCATCGAATGAGCAGTTCTTC.

This clonotype was recorded at least ten times. The V gene is TRBV4-2, the J gene TRBJ1-2, with D perhaps TRBD1 (5 bases). The germline V gene encodes CDR1 LGHNA and CDR2 YNFKEQ. The CDR3 is 16 amino acids. V was clipped by 0 bases and J by 3 bases, with 14 bases between them. The CDR3 DNA is TGTGCCAGCAGCCAAGATTCGGAGCAGGGACACTATGGCTACACCTTC. It specifies CASSQDSEQGHYGYTF.

This clonotype was observed at least ten times. This chain connects TRBV7-9 to TRBJ2-2; 7 nucleotides align to TRBD2. Germline-derived CDR1 and CDR2 are SEHNR and FQNEAQ (reference sequence). The CDR3 runs 17 residues. With V trimmed by 5 bases and J by 7 bases, 16 bases remained unmatched. The CDR3 sequence is CASSPPRGTKDSGELFF. CDR3 in DNA: TGTGCCAGCAGCCCTCCCAGAGGGACTAAGGATAGCGGGGAGCTGTTTTTT.

The chain employs TRBV5-4 and TRBJ2-7; TRBD1 aligns across 7 bases. Trimming cost V 0 bases and J 2 bases; bases outside gene matches: 5. Germline V gene sequence: CDR1 SGHNT, CDR2 YYREEE (reference sequence). The CDR3 is 15 amino acids. CDR3 loop: CASSLGQGNPYEQYF. DNA for the CDR3: TGTGCCAGCAGCTTGGGACAGGGAAACCCCTACGAGCAGTACTTC. Drawing the rest from reference TRBV5-4 and TRBJ2-7, the complete variable domain is ETGVTQSPTHLIKTRGQQVTLRCSSQSGHNTVSWYQQALGQGPQFIFQYYREEENGRGNFPPRFSGLQFPNYSSELNVNALELDDSALYLCASSLGQGNPYEQYFGPGTRLTVT.

At least ten counts were recorded for this clonotype. The chain recombines TRBV6-5 with TRBJ2-2, with D possibly called TRBD1 or TRBD2 (7 bases each). The CDR3 sequence is 14 residues long. Germline values: CDR1 MNHEY, CDR2 SVGAGI. Trimming pared 4 bases from V and 4 bases from J, leaving 10 bases between. The CDR3 is CASSSGGGTGELFF. The DNA of the CDR3 is TGTGCCAGCAGTTCAGGGGGGGGCACCGGGGAGCTGTTTTTT.

This clonotype was observed many times. The CDR3 here is CASGRGGVGYNEQFF. The CDR3 nucleotides read TGCGCCAGCGGCCGCGGGGGCGTAGGCTACAATGAGCAGTTCTTC. This chain uses TRBV5-1 with TRBJ2-1, with D possibly TRBD2 on 7 matching bases. The germline gives CDR1 SGHRS, CDR2 YFSETQ. The CDR3 spans 15 residues. V lost 7 bases, J lost 3 bases, and 17 bases lay in between.

In this sample, this clonotype turned up many times. The chain is built from TRBV7-2 and TRBJ2-3; D gene unclear. With 0 bases removed from V and 6 bases from J, the gap between germline ends came to 7 bases. This CDR3 is 13 amino acids long. CDR1 and CDR2 (germline): SGHTA, FQGNSA. The CDR3 DNA reads as TGTGCCAGCAGCTTAGCCTTCCGGGATACGCAGTATTTT. Its translation is CASSLAFRDTQYF.

The V and J genes are TRBV12-3 or TRBV12-4 and TRBJ1-5, with D unresolved. V lost 5 bases and J lost 3, with 14 bases in between. The CDR3 totals 15 residues. The CDR3 coding sequence is TGTGCCAGCAGTATGCGTACATATACCAATCAGCCCCAGCATTTT. It encodes CASSMRTYTNQPQHF.

The gene calls are TRBV7-8 and TRBJ1-4, with 7 positions matching TRBD1. Trimming removed 3 bases from V and 4 bases from J; junction bases left unmatched: 5. This CDR3 contains 15 residues. The V gene's germline CDR1 is SGHVS and CDR2 FQNEAQ. CDR3 bases: TGTGCCAGCAGCTTCCTGCAGGGGGGTAATGAAAAACTGTTTTTT. Protein: CASSFLQGGNEKLFF.

Ten or more counts support this clonotype. The chain links TRBV2 to TRBJ1-1; 9 bases agree with TRBD1. The CDR3 is made up of 13 amino acids. Unmatched junction bases numbered 11, after V lost 8 bases and J lost 10 bases. Germline CDR1 reads SNHLY; CDR2 reads FYNNEI. CDR3 amino acids: CASDFPGQGVAFF. CDR3 sequence (DNA): TGTGCCAGCGACTTTCCGGGACAGGGTGTAGCTTTCTTT.

The chain recombines TRBV18 with TRBJ2-5; D gene uncertain. Germline V gives CDR1 KGHSH, CDR2 LQKENI. The CDR3 runs 13 residues. V was cut by 3 bases and J by 5 bases, with 10 bases left in between. The CDR3 coding sequence is TGTGCCAGCTCACCGGCAGCGATTGAGACCCAGTACTTC. Its protein product is CASSPAAIETQYF.

This clonotype was recorded many times. The genes are TRBV20-1 and TRBJ2-3; a possible D gene is TRBD2 (6 bases). The germline gives CDR1 DFQATT, CDR2 SNEGSKA (reference sequence). The CDR3 spans 13 residues. Trimming cost V 1 base and J 2 bases, with 7 bases left between them. In DNA form, the CDR3 reads TGCAGTGCTAGAGGGGACTCCACAGATACGCAGTATTTT. It specifies CSARGDSTDTQYF.